This TCR beta chain originates from a study of regulatory T cells in long-lasting Graves disease. Overall study context: Newly diagnosed Graves' patients had under 3 months of antithyroid drugs.

Both iRepertoire HTBI primers and Arm-PCR of CDR3 regions were used to build the TCR beta libraries. Authors' processing steps: Taken together, the samples had fewer than 70 TRBV and around 14 TRBJ segments identified. TCRdb re-analysed the multiplex PCR reads in MiXCR, keeping a single row per CDR3 protein. Here the V and J calls rest on TCRdb's processing, not on the authors' analysis. The sample contains about 220,000 distinct CDR3 sequences, approximately 18% of which appear only once. The germline V gene encodes CDR1 DFQATT and CDR2 SNEGSKA (reference sequence). The V and J ends lost 5 bases and 4 bases respectively, with 14 bases between them. The length of the CDR3 is 13 residues. This clonotype was seen repeatedly, ten times or more. Time point described: newly diagnosed GD, antithyroid drugs for less than 3 months. Scientists built the TCR library using RNA that was extracted from PBMCs. This sample was also put to use in a study of T cells in Graves' hyperthyroidism and ophthalmopathy. Per that study: HTBI primers drove first-round RT-PCR of the TCR CDR3.

The material sequenced was peripheral blood mononuclear cells (PBMCs), taken at new diagnosis, from a patient treated with antithyroid drugs. The TCR sequence derives from a woman in her twenties or thirties with Graves disease. This sequence joins TRBV20-1 and TRBJ1-2; D is unclear. The CDR3, as DNA: TGCAGTGCTCCGTCGGACCGCTCCTATGGCTACACCTTC. This translates into CSAPSDRSYGYTF.